This is a list of T cell receptor beta chains from one sample in a study of blood T cell repertoires in COVID-19. Produced via immunoSEQ multiplex PCR; TCRdb's table is partial and in-frame only. The sample consists of a few hundred thousand clones, roughly 86% of them appearing once. The sequenced sample consisted of PBMCs or T cells enriched from blood (not recorded which). The receptors were gathered from a man in his forties in a cohort exposed to, infected with or recovered from COVID-19 (not recorded which). Each CDR3 is given with its conserved first and last residue. The D gene is left open where the match is weak.

J gene	D gene	V gene	CDR3 protein
TRBJ1-3	.	TRBV2	CASSASTAGNTIYF
TRBJ2-3	TRBD2	TRBV4-2	CASSQVITSGSTDTQYF
TRBJ2-7	.	TRBV27	CASSLSARGAYEQYF
TRBJ1-2	.	TRBV3-1/TRBV3-2	CASSPTDRQLGYTF
TRBJ2-3	TRBD2	TRBV7-3	CASSSTSSGSTDTQYF
TRBJ2-7	TRBD2	TRBV24-1	CATSVVGGRAYEQYF
TRBJ1-4	.	TRBV7-9	CASRSSRDTEKLFF
TRBJ2-2	TRBD2	TRBV6-2/TRBV6-3	CASSSPGLAGDTGELFF
TRBJ1-1	.	TRBV5-1	CASSPGGRSGGEAFF
TRBJ1-6	TRBD1	TRBV27	CASSLFGGQGGSYNSPLHF
TRBJ1-1	.	TRBV2	CASSVLTGNTEAFF